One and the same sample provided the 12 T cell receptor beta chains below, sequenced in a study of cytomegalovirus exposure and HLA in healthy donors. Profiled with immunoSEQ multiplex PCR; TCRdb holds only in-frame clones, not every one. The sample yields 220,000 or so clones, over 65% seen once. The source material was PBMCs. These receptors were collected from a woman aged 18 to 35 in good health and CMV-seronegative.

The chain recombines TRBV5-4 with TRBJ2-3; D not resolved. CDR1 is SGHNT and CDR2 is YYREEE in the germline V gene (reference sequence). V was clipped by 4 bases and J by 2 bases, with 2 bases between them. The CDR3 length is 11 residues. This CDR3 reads CASSLTDTQYF. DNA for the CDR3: TGTGCCAGCAGCCTCACAGATACGCAGTATTTT.

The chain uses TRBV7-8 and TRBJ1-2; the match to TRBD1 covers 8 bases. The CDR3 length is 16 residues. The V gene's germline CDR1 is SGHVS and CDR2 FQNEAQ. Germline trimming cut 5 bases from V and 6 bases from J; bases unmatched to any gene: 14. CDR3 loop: CASSGQGRAPADGYTF. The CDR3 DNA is TGTGCCAGCAGCGGACAGGGCCGAGCCCCCGCTGATGGCTACACCTTC.

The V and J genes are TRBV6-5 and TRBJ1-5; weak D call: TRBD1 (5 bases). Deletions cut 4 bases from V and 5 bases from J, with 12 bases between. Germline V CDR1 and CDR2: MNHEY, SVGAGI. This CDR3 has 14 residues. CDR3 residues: CASSWTPGDQPQHF. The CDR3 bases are TGTGCCAGCAGTTGGACTCCGGGGGATCAGCCCCAGCATTTT.

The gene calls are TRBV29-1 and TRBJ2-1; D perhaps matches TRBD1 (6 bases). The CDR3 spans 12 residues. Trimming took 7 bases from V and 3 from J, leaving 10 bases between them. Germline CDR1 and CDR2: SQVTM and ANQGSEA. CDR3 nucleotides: TGCAGCGCTGGACAGTACTACAATGAGCAGTTCTTC. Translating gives CSAGQYYNEQFF.

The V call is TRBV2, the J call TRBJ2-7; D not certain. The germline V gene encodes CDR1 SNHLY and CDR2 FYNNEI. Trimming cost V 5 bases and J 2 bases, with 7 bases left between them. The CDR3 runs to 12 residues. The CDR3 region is CASSLQTYEQYF. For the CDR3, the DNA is TGTGCCAGCAGTCTGCAAACCTACGAGCAGTACTTC. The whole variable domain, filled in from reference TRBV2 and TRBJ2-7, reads EPEVTQTPSHQVTQMGQEVILRCVPISNHLYFYWYRQILGQKVEFLVSFYNNEISEKSEIFDDQFSVERPDGSNFTLKIRSTKLEDSAMYFCASSLQTYEQYFGPGTRLTVT.

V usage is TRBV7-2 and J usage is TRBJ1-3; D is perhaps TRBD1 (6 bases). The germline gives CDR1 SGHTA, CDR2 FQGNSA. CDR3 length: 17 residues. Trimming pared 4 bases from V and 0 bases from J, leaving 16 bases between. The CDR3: CASSSLSGARSGNTIYF. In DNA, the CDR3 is TGTGCCAGCAGCTCCCTTTCGGGGGCGCGCTCTGGAAACACCATATATTTT.

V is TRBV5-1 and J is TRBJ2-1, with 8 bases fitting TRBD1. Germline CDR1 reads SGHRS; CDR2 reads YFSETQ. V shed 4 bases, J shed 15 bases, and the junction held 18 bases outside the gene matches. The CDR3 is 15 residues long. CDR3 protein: CASSTGQGRREAPFF. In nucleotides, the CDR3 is TGCGCCAGCAGCACCGGACAGGGAAGACGGGAAGCCCCGTTCTTC.

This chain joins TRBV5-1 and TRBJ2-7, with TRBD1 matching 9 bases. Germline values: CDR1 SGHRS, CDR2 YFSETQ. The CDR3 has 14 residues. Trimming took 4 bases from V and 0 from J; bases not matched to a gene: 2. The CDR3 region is CASSPGQGSYEQYF. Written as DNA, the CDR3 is TGCGCCAGCAGCCCGGGACAGGGCTCCTACGAGCAGTACTTC.

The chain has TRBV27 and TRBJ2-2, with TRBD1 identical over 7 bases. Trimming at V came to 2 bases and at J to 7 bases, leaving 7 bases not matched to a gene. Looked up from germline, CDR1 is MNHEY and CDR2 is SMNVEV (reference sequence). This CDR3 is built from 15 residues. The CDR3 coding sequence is TGTGCCAGCAGTTTAACAGGGGTCCACCACGGGGAGCTGTTTTTT. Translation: CASSLTGVHHGELFF.

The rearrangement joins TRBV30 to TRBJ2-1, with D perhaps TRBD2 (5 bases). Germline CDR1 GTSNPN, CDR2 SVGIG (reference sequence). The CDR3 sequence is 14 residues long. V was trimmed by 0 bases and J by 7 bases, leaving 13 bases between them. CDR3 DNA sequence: TGTGCCTGGAGTGTCGGCCCCGGGGTGAATGAGCAGTTCTTC. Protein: CAWSVGPGVNEQFF.

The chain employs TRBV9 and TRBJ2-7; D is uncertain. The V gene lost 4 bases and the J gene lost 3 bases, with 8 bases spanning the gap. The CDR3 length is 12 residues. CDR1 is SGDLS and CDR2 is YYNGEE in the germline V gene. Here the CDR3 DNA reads TGTGCCAGCAGCCGTAATAGCTACGAGCAGTACTTC. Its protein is CASSRNSYEQYF. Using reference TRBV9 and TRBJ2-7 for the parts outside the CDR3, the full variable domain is DSGVTQTPKHLITATGQRVTLRCSPRSGDLSVYWYQQSLDQGLQFLIQYYNGEERAKGNILERFSAQQFPDLHSELNLSSLELGDSALYFCASSRNSYEQYFGPGTRLTVT.

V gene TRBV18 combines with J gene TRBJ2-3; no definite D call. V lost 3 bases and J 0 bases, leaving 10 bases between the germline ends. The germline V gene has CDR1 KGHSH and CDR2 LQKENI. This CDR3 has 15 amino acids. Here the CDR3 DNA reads TGTGCCAGCTCACCGAGACCTCCTAGCACAGATACGCAGTATTTT. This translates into CASSPRPPSTDTQYF.